This TCR beta chain was sequenced for a study of T cell clones after liver transplantation. Study as a whole: TCRbeta sequencing after a pre-transplant mixed lymphocyte reaction identified graft-donor-reactive clones, later tracked in post-transplant blood.

Assay: immunoSEQ multiplex PCR; the TCRdb copy retains only in-frame clones and omits some. The sample consists of approximately 65,000 clones, roughly 92% of them appearing once. Germline V gene data show CDR1 as SGHTA and CDR2 as FQGNSA. The CDR3 is made up of 15 amino acids. The starting material was CD4+ T cells from blood, obtained less than 28 months after liver transplant. The sequence was collected from a human patient who received a liver transplant. Some T cells may be the graft donor's. The genes are TRBV7-2 and TRBJ2-5; 10 nucleotides match TRBD2. The J call may be in error: the DNA end matches TRBJ2-7 better. The chain's CDR3 is CASSPGGLAEYEQYF. Here the CDR3 DNA reads TGTGCCAGCAGTCCCGGCGGACTAGCGGAATACGAGCAGTACTTC.